A selection of T cell receptor beta chains follows, all from one sample in a study of shared clonotypes between healthy human individuals. The protocol was immunoSEQ multiplex PCR, while the TCRdb copy is restricted to in-frame clones and leaves out a portion. The sample has about 2,500,000 clones, around nine tenths seen once. The source material was naive CD4+ T cells sorted from blood. These receptors were collected from a young man in good health. Both conserved end residues are part of each CDR3. The D gene is left open where the match is weak. The size field is filled for only some rows; it gives once, few, many or a size class.

TRBJ1-1	-	-	TRBV2	TGTGCCAGCAGTGACCAGGGAAGGGGCACTGAAGCTTTCTTT	CASSDQGRGTEAFF
TRBJ2-7	-	TRBD2	TRBV6-5	TGTGCCAGCAGTTACTCCCCGGGAGGGCCCTACGAGCAGTACTTC	CASSYSPGGPYEQYF
TRBJ2-2	-	-	TRBV10-2	TGCGCCAGCAGCTGGACTGGGAACACCGGGGAGCTGTTTTTT	CASSWTGNTGELFF
TRBJ1-5	-	TRBD1	TRBV6-5	TGTGCCAGCAGCTTAACAGGGGACTTCTTACCCCAGCATTTT	CASSLTGDFLPQHF
TRBJ2-5	-	-	TRBV9	TGTGCCAGCAGCGTCGGGGCCAACCAAGAGACCCAGTACTTC	CASSVGANQETQYF
TRBJ2-2	-	TRBD2	TRBV6-5	TGTGCCAGCAGTTACTGGGGGGGTGCGAACACCGGGGAGCTGTTTTTT	CASSYWGGANTGELFF
TRBJ2-5	-	TRBD1	TRBV5-1	TGCGCCAGCAGCTCAGGGGGTGCCACAGAGACCCAGTACTTC	CASSSGGATETQYF
TRBJ1-6	-	-	TRBV2	TGTGCCAGCAAGACAGAGACTAATTCACCCCTCCACTTT	CASKTETNSPLHF
TRBJ1-4	-	TRBD1	TRBV29-1	TGCAGCTCACGGGACAGTCCTAATGAAAAACTGTTTTTT	CSSRDSPNEKLFF
TRBJ2-7	once	-	TRBV30	TGTGCCTGGATGGGGGACTACGAGCAGTACTTC	CAWMGDYEQYF
TRBJ1-1	few	TRBD1	TRBV6-5	TGTGCCAGCAGCTCCAGGGGGTGGAACACTGAAGCTTTCTTT	CASSSRGWNTEAFF
TRBJ2-1	-	-	TRBV6-5	TGTGCCAGCAGATACGGCGAAACCCGCTCCTACAATGAGCAGTTCTTC	CASRYGETRSYNEQFF
TRBJ2-5	once	TRBD2	TRBV7-2	TGTGCCAGCAGCTTCGGACTAGCGGGAGAAAAGACCCAGTACTTC	CASSFGLAGEKTQYF
TRBJ2-5	-	TRBD1	TRBV6-1	TGTGCCAGCAGGGCCAGGGGGCCATACCAAGAGACCCAGTACTTC	CASRARGPYQETQYF
TRBJ2-1	-	-	TRBV5-1	TGCGCCAGCAGCCTTACGGGCCGCAGCTCCGCCTACAATGAGCAGTTCTTC	CASSLTGRSSAYNEQFF
TRBJ2-7	once	-	TRBV7-4	TGTGCCAGCAGCTTAGTGAGGGGAGGGGACACCTACGAGCAGTACTTC	CASSLVRGGDTYEQYF
TRBJ1-5	-	TRBD1	TRBV19	TGTGCCAGTAGTACACAGGGGGACAATCAGCCCCAGCATTTT	CASSTQGDNQPQHF
TRBJ1-5	-	-	TRBV30	TGTGCCTGGTCCCCAGGGGGCAATCAGCCCCAGCATTTT	CAWSPGGNQPQHF
TRBJ2-1	-	TRBD2	TRBV7-2	TGTGCCAGCAGCTTAGCAGGGGGACTAGCGGAGCAGTTCTTC	CASSLAGGLAEQFF
TRBJ1-4	-	TRBD1	TRBV19	TGTGCCAGTCTACAGGGGGCGGGTGAAAAACTGTTTTTT	CASLQGAGEKLFF